Following are 6 T cell receptor beta chains from one sample sequenced in a study of blood T cells in healthy people across ages (dated by TCRdb to the mid-2010s). The receptor library was made with 5' RACE. Sequencing was carried out with an Illumina HiSeq 2500. A second roughly 7 to 11 cycle PCR used a sample-barcoded 5' primer and a J-beta primer mix. The public reads were reprocessed in TCRdb via fastp at Q25 and MiXCR, keeping in-frame beta chains. A single entry per CDR3 protein holds the most common genes and DNA from its merged rows. In all, the sample holds some 1.4 million distinct CDR3 sequences, and roughly 45% of those were seen once. The ten top clones hold roughly 8.2% of the sample. The sample taken for sequencing was blood. Every receptor here comes from a woman under 30 in good health.

The chain couples TRBV28 to TRBJ1-2; D is perhaps TRBD1 (5 bases). CDR1 is MDHEN, CDR2 SYDVKM, per germline. Trimming left V 7 bases short and J 2 bases short, with 8 bases between. The CDR3 has 12 amino acids. Written as DNA, the CDR3 is TGTGCCAGCACGAACAGGAACTATGGCTACACCTTC. Translation gives CASTNRNYGYTF.

Notes on this clonotype: A much bigger clone sits one base away, suggesting this may be a read error. This rearrangement joins TRBV12-3 or TRBV12-4 to TRBJ2-1; a weak D match, TRBD1 (6 bases). Trimming cost V 11 bases and J 0 bases, with 20 bases left between them. This CDR3 region has 16 residues. CDR3 in DNA: TGTGCCGGCAAGGGGGTCGAGGCGGGCTCCTACAATGAGCAGTTCTTC. It codes for CAGKGVEAGSYNEQFF.

This chain connects TRBV5-1 to TRBJ2-3, with 12 bases identical to TRBD2. Trimming took 1 base from V and 3 from J; bases not matched to a gene: 3. Germline assignment: CDR1 SGHRS and CDR2 YFSETQ. This CDR3 contains 16 residues. This CDR3 is CASSLFGTSGTDTQYF. In nucleotides, the CDR3 is TGCGCCAGCAGCTTGTTTGGGACTAGCGGGACAGATACGCAGTATTTT.

A few counts support this clonotype. V and J are TRBV20-1 and TRBJ2-3; possible D gene TRBD2, 7 bases. V lost 0 bases and J 4 bases, leaving 14 bases between the germline ends. CDR1 is DFQATT and CDR2 is SNEGSKA in the germline V gene (reference sequence). The CDR3 is 15 residues long. CDR3 DNA sequence: TGCAGTGCTAGAGACGGACTAGGGGGTTCAGATACGCAGTATTTT. Its translation is CSARDGLGGSDTQYF.

The rearrangement joins TRBV20-1 to TRBJ2-3; D is tentatively TRBD1 or TRBD2 (7 bases each). The CDR3 length is 12 residues. Germline CDR1 and CDR2: DFQATT and SNEGSKA (reference sequence). CDR3 sequence reads: CTQGGRTDTQYF. Written as DNA, the CDR3 is TGCACTCAGGGGGGGCGCACAGATACGCAGTATTTT.

The chain is built from TRBV2 and TRBJ2-6; no definite D call. This CDR3 has 16 residues. V lost 4 bases and J 0 bases, leaving 10 bases between the germline ends. From germline, CDR1 is SNHLY and CDR2 FYNNEI. The CDR3 spells CASSATLTSGANVLTF. The CDR3 DNA sequence: TGTGCCAGCAGTGCGACATTGACCTCTGGGGCCAACGTCCTGACTTTC.